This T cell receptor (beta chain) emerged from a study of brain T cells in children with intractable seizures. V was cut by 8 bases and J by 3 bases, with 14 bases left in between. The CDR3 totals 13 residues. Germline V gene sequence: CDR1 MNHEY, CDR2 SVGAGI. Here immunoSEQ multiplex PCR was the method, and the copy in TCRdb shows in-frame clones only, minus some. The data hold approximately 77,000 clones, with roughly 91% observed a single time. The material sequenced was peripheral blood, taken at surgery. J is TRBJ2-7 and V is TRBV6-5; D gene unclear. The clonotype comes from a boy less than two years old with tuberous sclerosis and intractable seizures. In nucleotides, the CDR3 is TGTGCCAGCGCCCGTGACGGACGCTACGAGCAGTACTTC. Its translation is CASARDGRYEQYF.